Here is one TCR beta chain with its context. These data originate in a study of shared clonotypes between healthy human individuals. About the study: Three CD4 naive, three CD4 memory, two CD8 naive and one CD8 memory plate were used per donor.

The CDR3 is 15 amino acids. Germline CDR1 and CDR2: SGHRS and YFSETQ. V gave up 2 bases and J gave up 4 bases; unmatched junction bases: 5. An assay was performed, and its level was deep. Genomic DNA from each subset was divided evenly over several immunoSEQ plates. TCRdb keeps only in-frame clones here, not all; method: immunoSEQ multiplex PCR. The sample shows over 2 million clones, approximately 94% of them seen only once. CD8 cells classed as naive were CD45RO-negative and positively selected for CCR7, excluding terminally differentiated effector memory CD45RA+ cells. The chain couples TRBV5-1 to TRBJ2-1; 8 bases align to TRBD2. The receptor's source is a man in his late teens or twenties in good health. Sequencing used naive CD8+ T cells sorted from blood. The CDR3 nucleotides read TGCGCCAGCAGCTTAATCGGCGGGGGGTACAATGAGCAGTTCTTC. Translated, it gives CASSLIGGGYNEQFF.